These T cell receptor beta chains were read from a single sample in a study of T-cell memory formation after mild COVID-19. TCRdb used MiXCR to reprocess the 5' RACE reads, holding one entry per CDR3 protein. The sample includes just under 550,000 distinct CDR3 sequences, roughly 22% of them seen just once. Sequencing input: PBMCs or a T cell subset sorted from them (not recorded which). The receptor source for this set is an adult woman who had mild COVID-19 (a few samples of this study predate the infection). Cell type and time point are not known. CDR3s include the opening cysteine and the closing phenylalanine or tryptophan. D genes are given only for firm matches. A row's size may be missing; if present it is once, few, many or a size class.

D	V	J	size	length	DNA	CDR3
.	TRBV19	TRBJ1-1	few	14	TGTGCCAGTAGTTCGGGGTCGGCGAACACTGAAGCTTTCTTT	CASSSGSANTEAFF
.	TRBV18	TRBJ1-2	few	13	TGTGCCAGCTCACCACAGTGGGACTATGGCTACACCTTC	CASSPQWDYGYTF
.	TRBV4-3	TRBJ2-3	.	17	TGCGCCAGCACCCCCGTTGTGAGCTCCGTACGGCCAGATACGCAGTATTTT	CASTPVVSSVRPDTQYF
.	TRBV7-2	TRBJ2-7	few	16	TGTGCCAGCAGCACTAAGTATGGGCGGGGGCCCGACGAGCAGTACTTC	CASSTKYGRGPDEQYF
TRBD2	TRBV7-8	TRBJ2-4	few	20	TGTGCCAGCAGCCGTCATCTAAACCTACTAGCGGGAGATGAGGTTGGCATTCAGTACTTC	CASSRHLNLLAGDEVGIQYF
TRBD1	TRBV5-1	TRBJ1-1	.	13	TGCGCCAGCAGCTTGGTCCAGGGGGGGGAAGCTTTCTTT	CASSLVQGGEAFF
.	TRBV3-1	TRBJ1-1	.	14	TGTGCCAGCAGCCCCCCCGGGGAGGGCCCTGAAGCTTTCTTT	CASSPPGEGPEAFF
.	TRBV12-3/TRBV12-4	TRBJ1-3	.	16	TGTGCCAGCAGCCCACTTGGACAGAACTTAGGAAACACCATATATTTT	CASSPLGQNLGNTIYF
TRBD2	TRBV5-1	TRBJ2-5	.	15	TGCGCCAGCAGCATTAGCGGGGAGTCCCAAAAGACCCAGTACTTC	CASSISGESQKTQYF
.	TRBV24-1	TRBJ2-1	.	14	TGTGCCACCGGCGGAGTGGCGGCGGACAATGAGCAGTTCTTC	CATGGVAADNEQFF
TRBD1	TRBV5-1	TRBJ2-7	few	14	TGCGCCAGCAGCTCCGGGACAGGGTACTCCGAGCAGTACTTC	CASSSGTGYSEQYF
TRBD1	TRBV20-1	TRBJ2-1	.	15	TGCAGTGCTAGTCCAGGGCCAGGGGGAAACAATGAGCAGTTCTTC	CSASPGPGGNNEQFF
TRBD1	TRBV7-3	TRBJ1-6	.	14	TGTGCCAGCAGCACCGGGACAGCCAATTCACCCCTCCACTTT	CASSTGTANSPLHF
TRBD2	TRBV10-3	TRBJ2-3	.	21	TGTGCCATCAGTGAGTTTCCGACTAGCGGGAGGGTCTCCTCTCGCACAGATACGCAGTATTTT	CAISEFPTSGRVSSRTDTQYF